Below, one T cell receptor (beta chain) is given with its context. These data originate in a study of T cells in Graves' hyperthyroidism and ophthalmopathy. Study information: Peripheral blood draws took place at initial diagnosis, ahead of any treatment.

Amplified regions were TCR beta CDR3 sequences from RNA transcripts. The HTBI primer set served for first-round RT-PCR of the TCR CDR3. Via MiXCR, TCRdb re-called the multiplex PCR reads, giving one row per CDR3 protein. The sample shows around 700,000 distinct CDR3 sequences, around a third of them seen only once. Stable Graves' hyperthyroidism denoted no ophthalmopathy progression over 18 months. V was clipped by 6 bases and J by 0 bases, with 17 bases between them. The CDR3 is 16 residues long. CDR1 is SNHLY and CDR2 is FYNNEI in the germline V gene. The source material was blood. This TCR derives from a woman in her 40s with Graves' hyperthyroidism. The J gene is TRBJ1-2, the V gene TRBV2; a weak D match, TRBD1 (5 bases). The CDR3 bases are TGTGCCAGCAGCCGCACCCCTCAGGGTTCTAACTATGGCTACACCTTC. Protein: CASSRTPQGSNYGYTF.